This T cell receptor beta chain was retrieved from a study of beta chain features in type 1 diabetes (dated by TCRdb to the late 2010s). Background for the entire study: Mean age, gender distribution, total cell number and subset yield were not different between patients and healthy donors. Regulatory and stem cell-like memory subsets were obtained from only 8 patients and roughly eight healthy donors, while naive and central memory subsets were obtained from all 28 donors. A total of 100 million to 140 million sorted cells were examined across all samples, and the number of cells per subset was strongly correlated with RNA yield. The study compared TCRB repertoires of sorted circulating CD4+ T cell subsets between recently diagnosed type 1 diabetes patients and matched healthy donors.

Each donor gave one peripheral blood draw, about 110 mL on average, collected into heparinised tubes. Using a panel that included CD45RO, CCR7, CD25, CD127, CD95 and CD27, naive, central memory, regulatory and stem cell-like memory CD4+ T cells were sorted on a BD FACSAria II. A purity above 95% was achieved for all sorted populations. PBMCs were isolated right away by Lymphoprep density gradient centrifugation and were stained directly, without culture. So that batch effects would be minimized, each experiment stained and sorted samples in pairs, pairing one healthy donor with one patient. The entire amount of isolated RNA was reverse transcribed using the High Capacity cDNA Reverse Transcription Kit, so the sequenced TCRB transcripts were expressed ones. Naive, central memory and regulatory T cell samples underwent deep immunoSEQ sequencing, averaging roughly 3.4 million total reads per sample. After sorted cells were lysed in RLT buffer, RNA was extracted with DNase-treated RNeasy Micro or Mini kits, with the choice depending on cell number. Each cell subset was processed on its own to prevent cross-contamination, while patient and healthy donor samples were processed together. TCRB sequences were amplified from cDNA with the immunoSEQ multiplex PCR, producing 87-bp fragments spanning the CDR3 region. Amplicons were sequenced on the Illumina HiSeq platform. The source study handled its data this way. Synthetic template baselines were used to correct PCR bias computationally, reads within Hamming distance 2 were collapsed, and singletons that could not be merged were discarded. Reads were aligned against IMGT so that V, D and J genes, CDR3 length and insertions or deletions at six rearrangement sites could be assigned. Within each subset, clonotype counts were normalized to sorted cell number, after which true diversity and Gini coefficients were computed with the tcR R package. The overlap coefficient, calculated on TCRB nucleotide sequences, was used to quantify repertoire sharing. As a proxy for the pre-selection repertoire, out-of-frame TCRB sequences from naive cells were analyzed. TCRdb obtained this table from immuneACCESS and retained in-frame rearrangements with V and J assigned. These tables miss some clones; where compared with another copy, unresolved V genes account for less than half of the shortfall, and the remainder is unexplained. V and J calls and clone size follow that table, whereas D and trimming were derived from the DNA. This sample lists hundreds of thousands of clones; 15% to 18% were detected once. The ten largest make up 0.09% to 0.095% of the sample.

Trimming leaves V shorter by 0 bases and J shorter by 15 bases, with the junction holding 11 bases beyond the gene matches. CDR1 and CDR2 were assigned from the germline V gene as SGHTA and FQGTGA. From the cysteine through the phenylalanine, the CDR3 covers 14 amino acids. Here the CDR3 DNA is all that survives: 42 bases in frame from base 1. A few counts support this clone. Its antigen is not yet known. No clone much larger than this one lies a single base away; base qualities are absent. Study-wide conclusions, independent of this receptor: PCR may preferentially amplify shorter templates, but because patient and control samples were amplified and corrected together, any resulting skew would affect both groups equally. Type 1 diabetes patients showed a moderate but significant shortening of TCRB CDR3 length in all four CD4+ subsets. At VDJ recombination sites, patients with type 1 diabetes made fewer insertions and deleted more nucleotides, a pattern implying thymic rearrangement abnormalities. Because cDNA was sequenced instead of genomic DNA, highly expressing activated cells could be over-represented, though the groups showed no difference in activation or CD3 levels. Naive, central memory and regulatory TCRB repertoires appeared more similar among patients than among healthy donors. Because small numbers of individuals were included in the HLA sub-analyses, any influence of HLA type on TCRB rearrangement was left unresolved.

The sequencing sample was made of naive CD4+ T cells from blood. Reading the label with the study, this specimen's cell subset or site is: true naive CD4+ T cells. The TCR was taken from a man in his late teens or twenties in good health. The chain employs TRBV7-3 and TRBJ2-1, with 7 bases aligning to TRBD2. The CDR3 here reads CASSLTSAGAQMFF. The nucleotides read TGTGCCAGCAGCTTAACCTCGGCGGGAGCTCAAATGTTCTTC.